The 25 T cell receptor beta chains in this list originate from one sample, sequenced in a study of Graves' ophthalmopathy and Graves' hyperthyroidism. Beta-chain TCR CDR3 regions were amplified from RNA transcripts. Following a first-round RT-PCR that used HTBI primers, a second-round multiplex PCR was carried out. TCRdb passed the multiplex PCR reads through MiXCR, listing each CDR3 protein once. Of 1 million to 1.3 million distinct CDR3 sequences listed, about 38% are singletons. The material sequenced was peripheral blood or thyroid tissue (not recorded which). The receptors were sampled from an adult man with Graves' hyperthyroidism.

This sequence joins TRBV7-2 and TRBJ1-4, with 10 positions matching TRBD1. J was trimmed by 0 bases and V by 5 bases; bases with no gene match: 6. CDR3 length equals 17 residues. The V gene's germline CDR1 is SGHTA and CDR2 FQGNSA. DNA of the CDR3: TGTGCCAGCAGCCGGGACAGGGGCCATGCAACTAATGAAAAACTGTTTTTT. This translates into CASSRDRGHATNEKLFF.

The rearrangement links TRBV25-1 to TRBJ2-7; the D gene could be TRBD1 or TRBD2 (5 bases each). Trimming took 4 bases from V and 5 from J, leaving 18 bases between them. The CDR3 has 15 amino acids. The germline gives CDR1 MGHDK, CDR2 SYGVNS. CDR3 in DNA: TGTGCCAGCAGTGGGGGACGGGTCTGGTCGGACGAGCAGTACTTC. Its protein is CASSGGRVWSDEQYF.

The V gene is TRBV5-1, the J gene TRBJ1-1; 9 bases are a match to TRBD1. CDR1 SGHRS and CDR2 YFSETQ come from the germline V gene. The CDR3 runs 15 residues. Trimming removed 5 bases from V and 4 bases from J; junction bases left unmatched: 9. CDR3 sequence: CASSSGDRVTTEAFF. DNA of the CDR3: TGCGCCAGCAGTTCTGGGGACAGGGTTACCACTGAAGCTTTCTTT.

This clonotype was picked up many times. This chain links TRBV7-2 with TRBJ2-5, with 7 nucleotides matching TRBD2. The CDR3 is made up of 15 amino acids. Germline V lookup: CDR1 SGHTA, CDR2 FQGNSA. J lost 3 bases, V lost 3 bases, and 7 bases had no gene match. CDR3 coding DNA: TGTGCCAGCAGCTTCCGGACTAGAAGAGAAGAGACCCAGTACTTC. Protein: CASSFRTRREETQYF.

This clonotype was counted at least ten times. V and J are TRBV29-1 and TRBJ1-2, with D possibly matching TRBD1 (5 bases). The CDR3 runs 12 residues. Per the germline V gene, CDR1 is SQVTM and CDR2 is ANQGSEA. Trimming cost V 7 bases and J 1 base, with 10 bases left between them. CDR3 sequence reads: CSARQINYGYTF. CDR3 nucleotides: TGCAGCGCCCGACAGATTAACTATGGCTACACCTTC.

This clonotype was observed a few times. The V call is TRBV5-1, the J call TRBJ2-7; 9 bases fit TRBD1. V was pared by 7 bases and J by 0 bases, with 8 bases of the junction left unmatched. Per germline, CDR1 SGHRS and CDR2 YFSETQ. There are 15 residues in the CDR3. CDR3 bases: TGCGCCAGCGCACTTGGGGGACAGGGCTCCTACGAGCAGTACTTC. Translating it yields CASALGGQGSYEQYF.

This clonotype has just a few counts. The chain couples TRBV6-2 or TRBV6-3 to TRBJ2-7, with 8 bases lining up with TRBD1. The germline gives CDR1 MNHEY, CDR2 SVGEGT. This CDR3 region has 16 residues. The J segment lost 2 bases and the V segment lost 6 bases, leaving 12 bases of the junction unmatched. The CDR3 here is CASRKGDRITPYEQYF. DNA for the CDR3: TGTGCCAGCAGGAAAGGGGACAGGATTACCCCCTACGAGCAGTACTTC.

This clonotype was counted many times. CDR3 nucleotides: TGTGCCAGTAGTATTTCCATCCGCACTGAAGCTTTCTTT. Residues: CASSISIRTEAFF. This rearrangement joins TRBV19 to TRBJ1-1; no definite D call. Trimming pared 3 bases from V and 4 bases from J, leaving 9 bases between. The CDR3 length is 13 residues. CDR1 and CDR2 from the germline V gene are LNHDA and SQIVND (reference sequence).

V gene TRBV4-3 combines with J gene TRBJ2-5, with D perhaps matching TRBD1 or TRBD2 (5 bases each). CDR3 length: 18 residues. Trimming left V 2 bases short and J 5 bases short, with 24 bases between. Looked up from germline, CDR1 is LGHNA and CDR2 is YSLEER. CDR3 sequence (DNA): TGCGCCAGCAGCCAAAGGTTTGACTCGGACACGACGGGGGAGACCCAGTACTTC. It specifies CASSQRFDSDTTGETQYF.

The CDR3 coding sequence is TGTGCCAGTAGTATAACCACCTCCTACGAGCAGTACTTC. The encoded protein is CASSITTSYEQYF. The chain recombines TRBV19 with TRBJ2-7, with no clear D. Trimming left V 2 bases short and J 0 bases short, with 5 bases between. Germline V gene sequence: CDR1 LNHDA, CDR2 SQIVND (reference sequence). The CDR3 has 13 amino acids.

This clonotype has at least ten counts. The chain links TRBV10-3 to TRBJ1-2; 12 bases match TRBD1. V lost 2 bases, J lost 6 bases, and 7 bases stayed unmatched. The germline V gene has CDR1 ENHRY and CDR2 SYGVKD. The length of the CDR3 is 16 residues. CDR3 loop: CAISESWDRGRNGYTF. The CDR3 DNA reads as TGTGCCATCAGTGAGAGTTGGGACAGGGGGCGGAATGGCTACACCTTC.

In this sample, this clonotype turned up a few times. The chain has TRBV6-5 and TRBJ1-2, with D tentatively TRBD1 (5 bases). The V gene's germline CDR1 is MNHEY and CDR2 SVGAGI. This CDR3 is 15 amino acids long. Between the trimmed V and J ends, which lost 5 bases and 5 bases, there was a span of 18 bases. The CDR3 loop reads CASSPFPGLTYGYTF. The DNA for the CDR3 is TGTGCCAGCAGTCCCTTCCCGGGACTAACATATGGCTACACCTTC.

This clonotype was counted ten times or more. The gene calls are TRBV6-1 and TRBJ2-5, with no clear D. Per germline, CDR1 MNHNS and CDR2 SASEGT. The CDR3 consists of 11 residues. Trimming cost V 3 bases and J 8 bases, with 7 bases left between them. This CDR3 reads CASSEKSTQYF. DNA for the CDR3: TGTGCCAGCAGTGAGAAGTCAACCCAGTACTTC.

In DNA form, the CDR3 reads TGTGCCAGCAGCCTAAGGGGCGGAGGGGAAGGCTACACCTTC. Its protein is CASSLRGGGEGYTF. The chain is built from TRBV7-3 and TRBJ1-2; D perhaps matches TRBD1 (5 bases). CDR3 length: 14 residues. Trimming pared 5 bases from V and 8 bases from J, leaving 18 bases between. CDR1 is SGHTA, CDR2 FQGTGA, per germline.

The CDR3 DNA follows: TGTGCCAGCAGCTTATCCAGGGGGTACCAAGAGACCCAGTACTTC. Translation: CASSLSRGYQETQYF. J is TRBJ2-5 and V is TRBV7-2; TRBD1 matches at 7 bases. The V segment lost 2 bases and the J segment 0 bases; nucleotides outside the gene matches: 3. The CDR3 extends over 15 amino acids. Germline values: CDR1 SGHTA, CDR2 FQGNSA.

This clonotype was counted many times. The rearrangement links TRBV5-4 to TRBJ1-1, with D unclear. Trimming pared 1 base from V and 4 bases from J, leaving 5 bases between. The germline V gene has CDR1 SGHNT and CDR2 YYREEE (reference sequence). The CDR3 totals 12 residues. In DNA, the CDR3 is TGTGCCAGCAGCTTGACTACCACTGAAGCTTTCTTT. Its translation: CASSLTTTEAFF.

The rearrangement links TRBV6-5 to TRBJ2-2; either TRBD1 or TRBD2 may supply D (5 bases each). Germline V gene sequence: CDR1 MNHEY, CDR2 SVGAGI. Trimming pared 6 bases from V and 5 bases from J, leaving 19 bases between. The length of the CDR3 is 16 residues. For the CDR3, the DNA is TGTGCCAGCAGATCACCGGGACGTGGAGTGACCGGGGAGCTGTTTTTT. Its translation is CASRSPGRGVTGELFF.

This clonotype was picked up many times. V and J are TRBV7-8 and TRBJ1-4; tentative D call: TRBD1 (6 bases). Trimming removed 5 bases from V and 0 bases from J, with 13 bases in between. CDR3 length: 16 residues. The germline CDR1 and CDR2 sequences are SGHVS and FQNEAQ. The CDR3: CASSTGTPATNEKLFF. The CDR3 DNA follows: TGTGCCAGCAGCACGGGGACACCTGCAACTAATGAAAAACTGTTTTTT. The full variable domain, in which reference TRBV7-8 and TRBJ1-4 provide the parts outside the CDR3, is GAGVSQSPRYKVAKRGQDVALRCDPISGHVSLFWYQQALGQGPEFLTYFQNEAQLDKSGLPSDRFFAERPEGSVSTLKIQRTQQEDSAVYLCASSTGTPATNEKLFFGSGTQLSVL.

The rearrangement links TRBV7-2 to TRBJ2-7, with D perhaps TRBD2 (6 bases). The ends were cut back, 1 base at V and 4 bases at J, with 14 bases in the middle. Germline V CDR1 and CDR2: SGHTA, FQGNSA. The CDR3 loop spans 15 amino acids. Written as DNA, the CDR3 is TGTGCCAGCAGCTTAGTCGGGATGGACTATTACGAGCAGTACTTC. Its protein product is CASSLVGMDYYEQYF.

V is TRBV7-2 and J is TRBJ1-1; unclear D gene. From germline, CDR1 is SGHTA and CDR2 FQGNSA. This CDR3 is 14 amino acids long. With 5 bases removed from V and 3 bases from J, the gap between germline ends came to 13 bases. The CDR3: CASSRSRGDTEAFF. The CDR3 region has the DNA TGTGCCAGCAGCCGATCGAGAGGTGACACTGAAGCTTTCTTT. Supplemented by reference TRBV7-2 and TRBJ1-1, the full variable domain reads GAGVSQSPSNKVTEKGKDVELRCDPISGHTALYWYRQSLGQGLEFLIYFQGNSAPDKSGLPSDRFSAERTGGSVSTLTIQRTQQEDSAVYLCASSRSRGDTEAFFGQGTRLTVV.

Ten or more counts support this clonotype. This chain links TRBV20-1 with TRBJ1-1; D possibly corresponds to TRBD1 (5 bases). V was shortened by 1 base and J by 6 bases, with 9 bases between the two germline ends. There are 12 residues in the CDR3. CDR1 DFQATT and CDR2 SNEGSKA come from the germline V gene (reference sequence). This CDR3 is CSARAGTAEAFF. The CDR3, as DNA: TGCAGTGCTAGAGCCGGGACGGCTGAAGCTTTCTTT.

Concerning this clonotype: Relative to the germline gene, one junction end is altered; a read error may explain this. The chain links TRBV9 to TRBJ2-7, with 10 bases that match TRBD2. Germline lookup yields CDR1 SGDLS and CDR2 YYNGEE. The CDR3 totals 15 residues. The CDR3: CASSYRTSGAYEQYF. CDR3 sequence (DNA): TGCGCCAGCAGCTATCGAACTAGCGGGGCCTACGAGCAGTACTTC.

This clonotype was picked up many times. The V and J genes are TRBV19 and TRBJ1-1; possibly TRBD1 for D (6 bases). V dropped 11 bases and J dropped 6 bases, with 19 bases sitting between them. This CDR3 contains 13 residues. The germline gives CDR1 LNHDA, CDR2 SQIVND (reference sequence). Here the CDR3 reads CASLGGANAEAFF. CDR3 nucleotide sequence: TGTGCCTCGTTAGGGGGGGCCAACGCTGAAGCTTTCTTT.

This clonotype was observed many times. The gene calls are TRBV4-1 and TRBJ1-2; D is uncertain. Trimming stripped 1 base from V and 8 bases from J, with 11 bases between. The germline gives CDR1 MGHRA, CDR2 YSYEKL. CDR3 length equals 13 residues. CDR3 nucleotides: TGCGCCAGCAGCCAAGCAAGGGTACAGGGCTACACCTTC. Translation: CASSQARVQGYTF.

In DNA form, the CDR3 reads TGTGCCAGCAGTGAGATTTCGGACAGTCTTTTAAACTATGGCTACACCTTC. This encodes CASSEISDSLLNYGYTF. The genes are TRBV2 and TRBJ1-2, with D possibly matching TRBD1 (6 bases). Trimming stripped 3 bases from V and 2 bases from J, with 19 bases between. The CDR3 is 17 residues long. Germline assignment: CDR1 SNHLY and CDR2 FYNNEI.